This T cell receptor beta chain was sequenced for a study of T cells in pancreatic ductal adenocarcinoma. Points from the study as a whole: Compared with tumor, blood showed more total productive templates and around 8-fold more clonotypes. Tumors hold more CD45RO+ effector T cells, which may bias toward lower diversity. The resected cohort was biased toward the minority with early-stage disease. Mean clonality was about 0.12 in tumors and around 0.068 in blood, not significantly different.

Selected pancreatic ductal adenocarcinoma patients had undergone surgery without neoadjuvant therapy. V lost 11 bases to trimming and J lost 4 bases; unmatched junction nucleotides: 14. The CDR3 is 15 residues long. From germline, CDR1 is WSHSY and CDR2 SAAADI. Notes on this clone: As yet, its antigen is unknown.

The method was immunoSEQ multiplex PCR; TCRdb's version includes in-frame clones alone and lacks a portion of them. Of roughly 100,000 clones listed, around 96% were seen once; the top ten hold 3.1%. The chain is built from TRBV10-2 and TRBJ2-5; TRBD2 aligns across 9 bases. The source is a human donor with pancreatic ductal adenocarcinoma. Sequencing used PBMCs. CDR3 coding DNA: TGCGCCTTCAAAGGAGTTAGCGGGAGAACAGAGACCCAGTACTTC. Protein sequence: CAFKGVSGRTETQYF.